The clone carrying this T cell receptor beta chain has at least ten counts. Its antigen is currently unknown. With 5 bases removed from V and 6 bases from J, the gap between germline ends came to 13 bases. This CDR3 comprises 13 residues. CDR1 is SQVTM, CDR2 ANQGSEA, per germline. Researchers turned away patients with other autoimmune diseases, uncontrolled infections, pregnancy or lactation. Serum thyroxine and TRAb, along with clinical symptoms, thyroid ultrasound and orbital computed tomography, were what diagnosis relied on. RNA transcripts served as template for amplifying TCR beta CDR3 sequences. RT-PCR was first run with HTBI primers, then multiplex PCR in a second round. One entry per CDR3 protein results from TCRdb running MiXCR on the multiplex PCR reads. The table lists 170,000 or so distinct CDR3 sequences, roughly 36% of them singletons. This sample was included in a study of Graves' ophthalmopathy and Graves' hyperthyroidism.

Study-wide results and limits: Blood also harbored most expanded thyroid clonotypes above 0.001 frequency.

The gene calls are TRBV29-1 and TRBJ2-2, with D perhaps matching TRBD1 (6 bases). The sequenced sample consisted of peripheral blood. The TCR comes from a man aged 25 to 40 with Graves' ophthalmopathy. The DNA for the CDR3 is TGCAGCGTTTCAGGGGTGAATGCCGGGGAGCTGTTTTTT. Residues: CSVSGVNAGELFF.